This T cell receptor beta chain was found in a study of cytomegalovirus exposure and HLA in healthy donors. Regarding the study as a whole: Analyzed later, association rates of TCRs varied across HLA loci, with DRB1 most and HLA-C fewest. Researchers reported from a later analysis that most CMV-associated TCR beta chains appeared HLA-restricted.

The CDR3 covers 13 residues. V lost 5 bases and J 2 bases, leaving 8 bases between the germline ends. Germline assignment: CDR1 MDHEN and CDR2 SYDVKM. The donors comprised healthy bone marrow donors. A multiplex PCR was run with 60 Vbeta primers and 13 Jbeta primers. Sequencing was performed with immunoSEQ multiplex PCR; in TCRdb, only in-frame clones are kept and a portion is missing. The table records under 150,000 clones, roughly four fifths of them present only once. For this clone: The antigen is undetermined.

Specimen: PBMCs. The TCR originated in a male donor in good health and CMV-seropositive. This sequence joins TRBV28 and TRBJ2-3; D uncertain. CDR3 residues: CASSGSPTDTQYF. The CDR3 DNA reads TGTGCCAGCAGTGGTAGTCCCACAGATACGCAGTATTTT.